Below, one T cell receptor (beta chain) is given with its context. The sample originates from a study of T cell changes during pregnancy in multiple sclerosis. This CDR3 comprises 13 residues. V was cut by 6 bases and J by 0 bases, with 8 bases left in between. Germline CDR1 and CDR2: SEHNR and FQNEAQ (reference sequence). TCRdb keeps only in-frame clones here, not all; method: immunoSEQ multiplex PCR. Of about 59,000 clones in the sample, about 94% were seen once. The sequence was collected from a female donor with multiple sclerosis, enrolled in a pregnancy study. This rearrangement joins TRBV7-9 to TRBJ1-1; D unresolved. Sequencing used CD8+ T cells from peripheral blood mononuclear cells, obtained after pregnancy. The CDR3 spells CASRDTLNTEAFF. The CDR3 DNA reads as TGTGCCAGCAGAGACACACTGAACACTGAAGCTTTCTTT.